This TCR beta chain derives from a study of blood T cell repertoires in COVID-19. About the research overall: Specimens from acute and convalescent COVID-19 originated in the United States, Italy and Spain. Sample material is recorded as cDNA or gDNA derived from T cells, B-cell-depleted T cells, or PBMCs.

Cohort assignment relied on participant-reported clinical history. Trimming left V 8 bases short and J 4 bases short, with 6 bases between. Per germline, CDR1 DFQATT and CDR2 SNEGSKA (reference sequence). CDR3 length equals 10 residues. In the authors' workflow: From reference gene primer amplification, estimates of nucleated cell counts were derived. Libraries were prepared by immunoSEQ multiplex PCR; TCRdb keeps only in-frame clonotypes and omits some of them. V and J calls and clone size come straight from that table; D and trimming were deduced from the DNA. In the table there are about 140,000 clones, around 80% of which are singletons.

This chain connects TRBV20-1 to TRBJ2-1; D unresolved. This TCR was sampled from a woman between 45 and 60 years old who had recovered from COVID-19. Sequencing was carried out using PBMCs or T cells enriched from blood (not recorded which). CDR3 sequence reads: CSPLYNEQFF. CDR3 nucleotide sequence: TGCAGTCCTCTATACAATGAGCAGTTCTTC.